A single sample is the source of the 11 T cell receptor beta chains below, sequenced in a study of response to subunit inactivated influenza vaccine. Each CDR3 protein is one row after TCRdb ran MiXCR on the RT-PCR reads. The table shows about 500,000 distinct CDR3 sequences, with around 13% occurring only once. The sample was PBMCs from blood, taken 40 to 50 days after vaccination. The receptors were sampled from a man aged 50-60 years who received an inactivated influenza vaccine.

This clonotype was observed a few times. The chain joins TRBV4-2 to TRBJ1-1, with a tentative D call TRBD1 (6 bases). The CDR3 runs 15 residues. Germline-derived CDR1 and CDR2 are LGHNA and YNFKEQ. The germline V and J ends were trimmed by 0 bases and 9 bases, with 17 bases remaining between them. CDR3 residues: CASSQDTGAREKAFF. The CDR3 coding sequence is TGTGCCAGCAGCCAAGATACGGGGGCGAGGGAAAAAGCTTTCTTT.

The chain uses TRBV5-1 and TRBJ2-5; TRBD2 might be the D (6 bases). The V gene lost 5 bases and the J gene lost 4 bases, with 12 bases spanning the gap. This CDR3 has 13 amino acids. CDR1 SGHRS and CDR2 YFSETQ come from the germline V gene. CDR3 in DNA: TGCGCCAGCAGGCCCGGGGGAAGAGAGACCCAGTACTTC. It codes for CASRPGGRETQYF. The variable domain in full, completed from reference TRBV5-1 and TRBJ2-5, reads KAGVTQTPRYLIKTRGQQVTLSCSPISGHRSVSWYQQTPGQGLQFLFEYFSETQRNKGNFPGRFSGRQFSNSRSEMNVSTLELGDSALYLCASRPGGRETQYFGPGTRLLVL.

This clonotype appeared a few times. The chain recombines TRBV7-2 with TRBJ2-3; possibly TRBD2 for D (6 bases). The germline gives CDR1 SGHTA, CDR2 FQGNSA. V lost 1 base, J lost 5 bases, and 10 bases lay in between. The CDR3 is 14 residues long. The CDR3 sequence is CASSLGPSVDTQYF. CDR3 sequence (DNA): TGTGCCAGCAGCTTAGGTCCTAGCGTAGATACGCAGTATTTT.

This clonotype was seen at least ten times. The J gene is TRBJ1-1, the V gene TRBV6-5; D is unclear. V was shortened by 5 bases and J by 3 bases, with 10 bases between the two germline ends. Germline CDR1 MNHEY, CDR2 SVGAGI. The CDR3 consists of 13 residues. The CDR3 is CASSDRPDTEAFF. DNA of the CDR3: TGTGCCAGCAGTGACCGGCCAGACACTGAAGCTTTCTTT.

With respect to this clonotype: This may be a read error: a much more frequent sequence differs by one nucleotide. The CDR3 sequence: CASSQGLPRQSIQYF. As DNA, the CDR3 is TGTGCCAGCAGCCAAGGTTTACCGCGACAAAGCATTCAGTACTTC. V gene TRBV4-2 combines with J gene TRBJ2-4; D unclear. The CDR3 runs 15 residues. Germline CDR1 is LGHNA and CDR2 is YNFKEQ. Trimming cost V 1 base and J 9 bases, with 16 bases left between them.

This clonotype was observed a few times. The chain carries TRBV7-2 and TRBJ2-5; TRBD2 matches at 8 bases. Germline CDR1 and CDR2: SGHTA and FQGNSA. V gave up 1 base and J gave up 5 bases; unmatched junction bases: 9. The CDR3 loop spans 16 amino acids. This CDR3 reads CASSLEGVAGLETQYF. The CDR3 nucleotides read TGTGCCAGCAGCTTAGAGGGGGTAGCGGGACTTGAGACCCAGTACTTC.

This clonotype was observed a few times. The CDR3 region is CASSLWEHGLAGEETQYF. CDR3 DNA: TGTGCCAGCAGCTTATGGGAACATGGACTAGCGGGGGAAGAGACCCAGTACTTC. The chain uses TRBV11-1 and TRBJ2-5, with 13 bases identical to TRBD2. V lost 2 bases to trimming and J lost 3 bases; unmatched junction nucleotides: 9. Germline CDR1 reads SGHAT; CDR2 reads FQDESV (reference sequence). The CDR3 loop spans 18 amino acids. Full variable domain (missing parts from reference TRBV11-1 and TRBJ2-5): EAEVAQSPRYKITEKSQAVAFWCDPISGHATLYWYRQILGQGPELLVQFQDESVVDDSQLPKDRFSAERLKGVDSTLKIQPAELGDSAMYLCASSLWEHGLAGEETQYFGPGTRLLVL.

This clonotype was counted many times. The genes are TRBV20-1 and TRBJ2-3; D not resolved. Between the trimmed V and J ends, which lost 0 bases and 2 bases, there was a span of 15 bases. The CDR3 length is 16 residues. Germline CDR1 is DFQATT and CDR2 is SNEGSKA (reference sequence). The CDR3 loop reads CSARELMLADTDTQYF. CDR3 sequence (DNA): TGCAGTGCTAGAGAGTTGATGTTGGCCGACACAGATACGCAGTATTTT.

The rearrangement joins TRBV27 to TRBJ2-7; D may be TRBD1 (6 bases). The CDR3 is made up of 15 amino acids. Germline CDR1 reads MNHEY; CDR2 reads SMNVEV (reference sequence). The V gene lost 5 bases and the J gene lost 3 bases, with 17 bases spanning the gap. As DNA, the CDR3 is TGTGCCAGCAGTCAGGGGCGATTGGGCCGCTACGAGCAGTACTTC. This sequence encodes CASSQGRLGRYEQYF.

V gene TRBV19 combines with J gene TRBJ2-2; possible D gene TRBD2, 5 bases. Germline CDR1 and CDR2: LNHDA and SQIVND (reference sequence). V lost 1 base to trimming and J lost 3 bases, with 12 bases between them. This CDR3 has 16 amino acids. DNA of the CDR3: TGTGCCAGTAGTATAGCGGGAAACGTGGACACCGGGGAGCTGTTTTTT. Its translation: CASSIAGNVDTGELFF.

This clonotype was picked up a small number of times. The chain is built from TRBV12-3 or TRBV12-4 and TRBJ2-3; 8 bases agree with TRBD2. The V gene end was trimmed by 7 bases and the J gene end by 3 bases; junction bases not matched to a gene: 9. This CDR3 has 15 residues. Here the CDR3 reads CASILLAGKTDTQYF. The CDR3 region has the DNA TGTGCCAGCATCCTATTAGCGGGGAAGACAGATACGCAGTATTTT.